These 17 T cell receptor beta chains were all obtained from the same sample, sequenced in a study of blood T cells in healthy people across ages. For the second PCR, which ran for 7 to 11 cycles, a sample-barcoded 5' primer and a J-beta primer mix were used. Each CDR3 protein gets one entry after TCRdb re-called the 5' RACE reads with MiXCR. The sample lists 1.5 million to 2 million distinct CDR3 sequences; less than 50% were seen once. Source material: blood. These receptors originate from a middle-aged woman in good health.

The V and J genes are TRBV10-3 and TRBJ1-1; possible D gene TRBD1, 6 bases. V was cut by 6 bases and J by 3 bases, with 14 bases left in between. CDR1 is ENHRY, CDR2 SYGVKD, per germline. The CDR3 has 14 residues. The CDR3 loop is CAIRRATGDTEAFF. Written as DNA, the CDR3 is TGTGCCATCAGGAGGGCGACAGGTGACACTGAAGCTTTCTTT.

The chain combines TRBV27 with TRBJ1-2; D might be TRBD1 (5 bases). Germline loops: CDR1 MNHEY, CDR2 SMNVEV (reference sequence). The germline V and J ends were trimmed by 2 bases and 1 base, with 14 bases remaining between them. The CDR3 totals 16 residues. CDR3 in amino acids: CASSLQNDRDNYGYTF. CDR3 nucleotides: TGTGCCAGCAGTTTACAAAACGACAGAGATAACTATGGCTACACCTTC.

This clonotype appeared a few times. This chain joins TRBV5-6 and TRBJ2-3; 7 nucleotides agree with TRBD1. CDR3 length: 15 residues. The trim removed 2 bases at V and 7 bases at J, leaving 10 bases unmatched. Per the germline V gene, CDR1 is SGHDT and CDR2 is YYEEEE. The CDR3 reads CASSFQTGFSHTQYF. Written as DNA, the CDR3 is TGTGCCAGCAGCTTTCAGACAGGGTTCAGCCATACGCAGTATTTT.

The V and J genes are TRBV12-3 or TRBV12-4 and TRBJ2-5; TRBD1 matches at 7 bases. The V segment lost 6 bases and the J segment 1 base; nucleotides outside the gene matches: 8. This CDR3 is 15 amino acids long. The CDR3 loop reads CASSQATGIQETQYF. The CDR3 nucleotides are TGTGCCAGCAGCCAAGCGACAGGGATCCAAGAGACCCAGTACTTC.

The chain is built from TRBV6-5 and TRBJ2-1; D might be TRBD2 (5 bases). V shed 5 bases and J shed 10 bases, with 21 bases lying between them. Germline V gene data show CDR1 as MNHEY and CDR2 as SVGAGI. This CDR3 spans 15 amino acids. As DNA, the CDR3 is TGTGCCAGCAGTCCGCAGCCGCCCCCACCGGGAGAGCAGTTCTTC. This codes for CASSPQPPPPGEQFF.

The CDR3 here is CASTRRQTGRYEQYF. In DNA form, the CDR3 reads TGTGCCAGCACCCGTCGGCAAACCGGGAGATACGAGCAGTACTTC. This chain connects TRBV28 to TRBJ2-7, with a weak D call TRBD2 (6 bases). The CDR3 has 15 residues. Trimming cost V 7 bases and J 4 bases, with 20 bases left between them. CDR1 MDHEN and CDR2 SYDVKM come from the germline V gene.

The chain uses TRBV3-1 and TRBJ2-7; D not resolved. CDR3 length: 15 amino acids. V was trimmed by 3 bases and J by 3 bases, leaving 15 bases between them. The germline gives CDR1 LGHDT, CDR2 YNNKEL (reference sequence). In DNA form, the CDR3 reads TGTGCCAGCAGCCACCGACTGAGCCTTATCTACGAGCAGTACTTC. Translation gives CASSHRLSLIYEQYF.

DNA of the CDR3: TGCAGTGCTAGTTCGGAAAACATTCAGTACTTC. Translation gives CSASSENIQYF. The V call is TRBV20-1, the J call TRBJ2-4; D gene uncertain. The V end lost 3 bases, the J end lost 5 bases, and 5 bases lay between the germline ends. Germline V CDR1 and CDR2: DFQATT, SNEGSKA (reference sequence). The CDR3 sequence is 11 residues long.

The chain uses TRBV20-1 and TRBJ1-4; unclear D gene. The CDR3 runs to 14 residues. Germline V gene sequence: CDR1 DFQATT, CDR2 SNEGSKA (reference sequence). V lost 0 bases and J 7 bases, leaving 12 bases between the germline ends. Here the CDR3 reads CSARDGQKIEKLFF. DNA for the CDR3: TGCAGTGCTAGAGATGGGCAGAAGATTGAAAAACTGTTTTTT.

The chain combines TRBV29-1 with TRBJ2-3, with TRBD2 matching over 9 bases. V lost 7 bases, J lost 1 base, and 6 bases stayed unmatched. CDR1 is SQVTM, CDR2 ANQGSEA, per germline. The CDR3 is 14 residues long. Here the CDR3 DNA reads TGCAGCGCGGCCCGCGGGGGGGGCACAGATACGCAGTATTTT. The encoded protein is CSAARGGGTDTQYF.

The rearrangement links TRBV10-3 to TRBJ2-6; the D gene is possibly TRBD1 (6 bases). CDR3 length: 19 amino acids. Germline CDR1 ENHRY, CDR2 SYGVKD. The V end was cut by 3 bases, the J end by 0 bases, with 18 bases between. The CDR3 DNA sequence: TGTGCCATCAGTGAAGCCATAGGACAGACAACCTCTGGGGCCAACGTCCTGACTTTC. Residues: CAISEAIGQTTSGANVLTF.

For the CDR3, the DNA is TGCAGTGCGACTCCCTCCGGACCCTTCTACGAGCAGTACTTC. It specifies CSATPSGPFYEQYF. The chain uses TRBV20-1 and TRBJ2-7; unclear D gene. The CDR3 is 14 residues long. Germline loops: CDR1 DFQATT, CDR2 SNEGSKA (reference sequence). V was clipped by 6 bases and J by 3 bases, with 18 bases between them.

The chain uses TRBV28 and TRBJ2-1; maybe TRBD1 (5 bases). This CDR3 region has 13 residues. V was clipped by 11 bases and J by 6 bases, with 17 bases between them. Germline V CDR1 and CDR2: MDHEN, SYDVKM. The CDR3 loop reads CAYGQGNPNEQFF. For the CDR3, the DNA is TGTGCCTACGGGCAGGGAAACCCCAATGAGCAGTTCTTC.

The rearrangement links TRBV28 to TRBJ2-3; no clear D. The length of the CDR3 is 13 residues. V lost 6 bases to trimming and J lost 5 bases, with 12 bases between them. The germline V gene encodes CDR1 MDHEN and CDR2 SYDVKM. The CDR3: CASSPSLGDTQYF. The CDR3 nucleotides are TGTGCCAGCAGCCCCTCCCTGGGAGATACGCAGTATTTT.

V usage is TRBV5-1 and J usage is TRBJ1-2, with a possible D match to TRBD1 (6 bases). The germline V and J ends were trimmed by 0 bases and 6 bases, with 12 bases remaining between them. The CDR3 sequence is 14 residues long. Germline V gene lookup returns CDR1 SGHRS and CDR2 YFSETQ. The CDR3 is CASSLVAGENGYTF. Written as DNA, the CDR3 is TGCGCCAGCAGCTTGGTGGCAGGGGAAAATGGCTACACCTTC.

Worth noting for this clonotype: Sequence at one end of the junction differs from germline and may be a read error. This chain links TRBV20-1 with TRBJ2-7; D perhaps matches TRBD1 (6 bases). Gene TRBJ2-5 matches the end of the DNA better, so the J call may be wrong. The CDR3 runs to 13 residues. Per the germline V gene, CDR1 is DFQATT and CDR2 is SNEGSKA (reference sequence). CDR3 coding DNA: TGCAGTACTAGGGACACGATAGGGGAGACCCAGTACTTC. Amino acids: CSTRDTIGETQYF.

The chain couples TRBV20-1 to TRBJ2-4; D perhaps matches TRBD2 (6 bases). Trimming pared 6 bases from V and 8 bases from J, leaving 20 bases between. Germline assignment: CDR1 DFQATT and CDR2 SNEGSKA (reference sequence). This CDR3 contains 14 residues. The CDR3 DNA reads as TGCAGTGCGAGGGGACTTCCTCCGTTCGACATTCAGTACTTC. Its protein is CSARGLPPFDIQYF.